This T cell receptor (beta chain) was captured in a study of blood T cells in healthy people across ages. At least 6.5 million PBMCs were isolated per sample. There were at least 5 micrograms of total RNA extracted from every sample. This clonotype appeared a few times. With a J-beta primer mix and a sample-barcoded 5' primer, a second PCR ran roughly 7 to 11 cycles. TCRdb itself ran the 5' RACE reads through MiXCR, one entry per CDR3 protein. Here the sample spans over 1,200,000 distinct CDR3 sequences, around 59% being singletons. CDR3 size: 13 residues. Germline CDR1 SNHLY, CDR2 FYNNEI. V gave up 8 bases and J gave up 3 bases; unmatched junction bases: 4.

The chain links TRBV2 to TRBJ2-7; 10 bases align to TRBD2. Sequenced: blood. The clonotype originates from a young man in good health. CDR3: CASLLAGYYEQYF. The CDR3 coding sequence is TGTGCCAGCCTACTAGCGGGGTACTACGAGCAGTACTTC.